The clone carrying this T cell receptor beta chain was seen repeatedly, ten times or more. Its antigen remains unidentified. The data stem from a study of regulatory T cells in long-lasting Graves disease. Time point here: newly diagnosed GD, antithyroid drugs for less than 3 months. RNA from PBMCs was the source of the TCR library. As a group, patients came from one endocrinology department in Xi'an, China. The V end lost 3 bases, the J end lost 2 bases, and 10 bases lay between the germline ends. CDR1 and CDR2 from the germline V gene are SGHAT and FQNNGV. This CDR3 has 14 residues. iRepertoire HTBI primers and Arm-PCR of CDR3 regions built TCR beta libraries. Study processing details: Samples revealed 50 to 70 TRBV and roughly 15 TRBJ segments. One entry per CDR3 protein results from TCRdb running MiXCR on the multiplex PCR reads. The V and J calls here are based on TCRdb, not the publication. Of some 250,000 distinct CDR3 sequences in the sample, around 19% are singletons; the top ten hold approximately 15%.

Study results and caveats: Persistent disease was characterized by preferential usage of TRBV28, TRBJ1-2 and TRBJ2-5.

The same data also contributed to another study, on T cells in Graves' hyperthyroidism and ophthalmopathy. That study adds: Model output signaled ophthalmopathy a median roughly 6.1 months ahead of onset.

The receptor's source is a woman younger than 45 with Graves disease. The sequencing here drew on peripheral blood mononuclear cells (PBMCs), taken at new diagnosis, from a patient treated with antithyroid drugs. The chain carries TRBV11-2 and TRBJ2-5; perhaps D is TRBD1 or TRBD2 (5 bases each). The CDR3 nucleotides are TGTGCCAGCAGCTTCGGGACGGTGCAAGAGACCCAGTACTTC. It encodes CASSFGTVQETQYF.